The 10 T cell receptor beta chains listed next were all sequenced from one sample in a study of T cell responses to AZD1222 COVID-19 vaccine. The method was immunoSEQ multiplex PCR; TCRdb's version includes in-frame clones alone and lacks a portion of them. Here the sample spans approximately 190,000 clones, approximately 92% being singletons. Sample: peripheral blood, taken on day 0 of AZD1222 vaccination. The source is an adult in good health.

V usage is TRBV12-3 or TRBV12-4 and J usage is TRBJ2-1; D may correspond to TRBD1 or TRBD2 (5 bases each). The CDR3 sequence is 12 residues long. Trimming stripped 2 bases from V and 9 bases from J, with 8 bases between. CDR3 sequence: CASSLRGVEQFF. In nucleotides, the CDR3 is TGTGCCAGCAGTTTAAGAGGGGTTGAGCAGTTCTTC.

The chain carries TRBV5-4 and TRBJ1-2; D is possibly TRBD1 (6 bases). The germline V gene encodes CDR1 SGHNT and CDR2 YYREEE (reference sequence). This CDR3 is 14 amino acids long. Deletions cut 0 bases from V and 8 bases from J, with 14 bases between. The CDR3 is CASSLDPGVRGYTF. As DNA, the CDR3 is TGTGCCAGCAGCTTGGATCCAGGGGTTAGAGGCTACACCTTC.

The V and J genes are TRBV7-6 and TRBJ1-4; tentatively, D is TRBD1 (6 bases). Germline V gives CDR1 SGHVS, CDR2 FNYEAQ. V lost 5 bases to trimming and J lost 2 bases, with 9 bases between them. The length of the CDR3 is 14 residues. CDR3 DNA: TGTGCCAGCAGCCGAGGGGGGACTAATGAAAAACTGTTTTTT. Translating gives CASSRGGTNEKLFF.

The chain joins TRBV2 to TRBJ1-5; D ambiguous. V was pared by 6 bases and J by 5 bases, with 5 bases between. This CDR3 has 11 residues. Germline CDR1 SNHLY, CDR2 FYNNEI. DNA of the CDR3: TGTGCCAGCAGATCAGATCAGCCCCAGCATTTT. Amino acid sequence: CASRSDQPQHF.

The J gene is TRBJ2-6, the V gene TRBV7-2; 8 bases are a match to TRBD1. The CDR3 has 18 residues. Germline V lookup: CDR1 SGHTA, CDR2 FQGNSA. With 5 bases clipped from V and 2 bases from J, the junction kept 11 bases outside the gene matches. CDR3 sequence: CASSLPRTGLTGANVLTF. DNA for the CDR3: TGTGCCAGCAGCCTACCCCGGACAGGGCTTACTGGGGCCAACGTCCTGACTTTC.

V gene TRBV12-5 combines with J gene TRBJ1-1; 12 nucleotides agree with TRBD1. The V gene end was trimmed by 4 bases and the J gene end by 11 bases; junction bases not matched to a gene: 17. CDR3 length: 17 residues. Germline V lookup: CDR1 LGHNT, CDR2 FRNRAP. CDR3: CASGSTIIRDRGQQAFF. CDR3 bases: TGTGCTAGTGGTTCCACCATTATCCGGGACAGGGGGCAACAGGCTTTCTTT.

The chain has TRBV5-1 and TRBJ2-1; 8 bases agree with TRBD1. The junction had 12 bases not matched to a gene; V was cut back by 4 bases and J by 0 bases. The CDR3 contains 18 residues. Germline V CDR1 and CDR2: SGHRS, YFSETQ. As DNA, the CDR3 is TGCGCCAGCAGCCCGGGACAGGCTCACATAAGCTCCTACAATGAGCAGTTCTTC. It encodes CASSPGQAHISSYNEQFF.

CDR3: CASSSGGDFDLSYNEQFF. CDR3 nucleotide sequence: TGTGCCAGTAGTAGCGGGGGGGACTTCGATCTCTCCTACAATGAGCAGTTCTTC. This sequence joins TRBV19 and TRBJ2-1, with 9 bases identical to TRBD2. Trimming at V came to 4 bases and at J to 0 bases, leaving 10 bases not matched to a gene. This CDR3 region has 18 residues. CDR1 and CDR2 from the germline V gene are LNHDA and SQIVND (reference sequence).

This clone was seen only once. This chain uses TRBV6-5 with TRBJ2-7, with D unclear. Germline CDR1 is MNHEY and CDR2 is SVGAGI. Between the trimmed V and J ends, which lost 7 bases and 0 bases, there was a span of 10 bases. There are 13 residues in the CDR3. CDR3 sequence: CASTSTSSYEQYF. The CDR3 nucleotides read TGTGCCAGCACCTCTACGAGCTCCTACGAGCAGTACTTC.

This chain uses TRBV20-1 with TRBJ1-1; 7 bases are shared with TRBD1. Germline V CDR1 and CDR2: DFQATT, SNEGSKA (reference sequence). The trim removed 4 bases at V and 10 bases at J, leaving 6 bases unmatched. This CDR3 spans 11 amino acids. CDR3 protein: CSAKETGTAFF. DNA for the CDR3: TGCAGTGCTAAAGAGACAGGGACAGCTTTCTTT.